This T cell receptor beta chain was profiled in a study of blood T cell repertoires in COVID-19. The wider study: Spain, Italy and the United States supplied samples that represented acute and convalescent COVID-19. From T cells, B-cell-depleted T cells, or PBMCs came the material, which was cDNA or gDNA.

The authors' processing: Amplification of reference gene primers provided the estimated nucleated cell counts. Libraries were prepared by immunoSEQ multiplex PCR; TCRdb keeps only in-frame clonotypes and omits some of them. V, J and clone size are taken as reported in that table, and D and trimming were inferred from the DNA itself. The sample contains 95,000 or so clones, 75% to 90% of which appear only once. Germline loops: CDR1 MNHEY, CDR2 SMNVEV (reference sequence). V lost 6 bases, J lost 4 bases, and 15 bases lay in between. CDR3 length equals 14 residues. Only a few counts were recorded for this clone.

The source of this sequence is a man of 80 years or more with active or convalescent COVID-19. The material sequenced was peripheral blood. V gene TRBV27 combines with J gene TRBJ1-2, with D perhaps TRBD1 (5 bases). Here the CDR3 DNA reads TGTGCCAGCAGGCACACGAACCAGGGCTATGGCTACACCTTC. Translated: CASRHTNQGYGYTF.